The next 4 T cell receptor beta chains were all read from a single sample in a study of blood T cell repertoires in COVID-19. Method: immunoSEQ multiplex PCR; TCRdb's copy keeps in-frame clones and lacks some. The sample carries 300,000 or so clones, 70% to 90% recorded once. The sample consisted of PBMCs or T cells enriched from blood (not recorded which). All receptors come from a woman aged 30 to 39 who had recovered from COVID-19.

The V gene is TRBV5-6, the J gene TRBJ1-1; D call uncertain. Germline loops: CDR1 SGHDT, CDR2 YYEEEE. Between the trimmed V and J ends, which lost 3 bases and 5 bases, there was a span of 20 bases. CDR3 length: 16 residues. CDR3 coding DNA: TGTGCCAGCAGCTCCCCGAAGACTCAGAGGAATACTGAAGCTTTCTTT. Encoded protein: CASSSPKTQRNTEAFF.

This clone was recorded once. The V gene is TRBV5-1, the J gene TRBJ1-2, with 11 bases lining up with TRBD1. The CDR3 is 15 residues long. Trimming took 3 bases from V and 2 from J; bases not matched to a gene: 3. CDR1 and CDR2 from the germline V gene are SGHRS and YFSETQ. The CDR3 sequence: CASSYGQGANYGYTF. Written as DNA, the CDR3 is TGCGCCAGCAGCTATGGACAGGGGGCAAACTATGGCTACACCTTC. The full variable domain, its missing parts supplied by reference TRBV5-1 and TRBJ1-2, is KAGVTQTPRYLIKTRGQQVTLSCSPISGHRSVSWYQQTPGQGLQFLFEYFSETQRNKGNFPGRFSGRQFSNSRSEMNVSTLELGDSALYLCASSYGQGANYGYTFGSGTRLTVV.

The chain uses TRBV7-6 and TRBJ2-3; 10 positions agree with TRBD2. The V gene end was trimmed by 3 bases and the J gene end by 2 bases; junction bases not matched to a gene: 8. Germline assignment: CDR1 SGHVS and CDR2 FNYEAQ. The CDR3 length is 17 residues. The CDR3 loop is CASSFVAGGSTTDTQYF. CDR3 nucleotide sequence: TGTGCCAGCAGCTTTGTAGCGGGGGGATCCACCACAGATACGCAGTATTTT.

The chain couples TRBV5-8 to TRBJ1-2, with 8 bases fitting TRBD1. The CDR3 totals 15 residues. CDR1 is SGHTS and CDR2 is YDEGEE in the germline V gene. V lost 1 base and J lost 8; bases outside the gene matches: 10. CDR3 nucleotides: TGTGCCAGCAGCTTGCACATCCAGGGGGCAAGGGGCTACACCTTC. This sequence encodes CASSLHIQGARGYTF.